This T cell receptor (beta chain) emerged from a study of shared clonotypes between healthy human individuals. The germline gives CDR1 MNHNY, CDR2 SVGAGI (reference sequence). This CDR3 is 15 amino acids long. V was pared by 2 bases and J by 0 bases, with 10 bases between. Clones were read by immunoSEQ multiplex PCR, and TCRdb kept only the in-frame ones, dropping some. There are approximately 100,000 clones in the sample; about 70% occur only once, and about 23% lies in the top ten. CD45RO+ cells and CCR7-negative CD45RA+ TemRA cells were combined as CD8 memory. Input material: memory CD8+ T cells sorted from blood. Subset specified: CD45RO+ cells pooled with CCR7-negative TemRA cells. This clonotype originated in a woman in her twenties or thirties in good health. V is TRBV6-6 and J is TRBJ1-1; D is perhaps TRBD1 (5 bases). CDR3 coding DNA: TGTGCCAGCAGTTACGATGGGGGAATGAACACTGAAGCTTTCTTT. This gives the protein CASSYDGGMNTEAFF.